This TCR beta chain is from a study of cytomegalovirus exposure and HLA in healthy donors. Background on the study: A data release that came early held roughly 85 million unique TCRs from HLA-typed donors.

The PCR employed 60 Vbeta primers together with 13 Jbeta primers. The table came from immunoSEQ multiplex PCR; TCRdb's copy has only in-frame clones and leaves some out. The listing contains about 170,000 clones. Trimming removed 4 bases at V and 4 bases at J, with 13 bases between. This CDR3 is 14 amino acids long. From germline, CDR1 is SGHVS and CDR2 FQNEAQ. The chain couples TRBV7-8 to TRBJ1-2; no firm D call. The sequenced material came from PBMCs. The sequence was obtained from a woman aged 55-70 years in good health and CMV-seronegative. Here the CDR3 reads CASSSDITFYGYTF. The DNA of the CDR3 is TGTGCCAGCAGCTCAGACATCACCTTCTATGGCTACACCTTC.